These 15 T cell receptor beta chains were all obtained from the same sample, sequenced in a study of regulatory dendritic cells for organ transplantation. Sequencing used immunoSEQ multiplex PCR; TCRdb keeps in-frame clones, though not all of them. The sample holds some 9,600 clones; approximately 84% are singletons and the top ten take approximately 2.4%. CFSE-labeled sorted T cells met regulatory or mature dendritic cells for 4 to 6 days. Their target antigens are unknown. What was sequenced was memory CD4+ T cells from blood cultured with dendritic cells. Subset given: CD45RO+ memory T cells. The receptors come from a human donor in good health.

V gene TRBV30 combines with J gene TRBJ2-3, with D possibly matching TRBD2 (6 bases). Germline CDR1 and CDR2: GTSNPN and SVGIG (reference sequence). There are 13 residues in the CDR3. Between the trimmed V and J ends, which lost 5 bases and 6 bases, there was a span of 15 bases. The CDR3 bases are TGTGCCTGGGCCGGGGGAGTTGTGGATACGCAGTATTTT. This translates into CAWAGGVVDTQYF.

This clone came up once. The chain couples TRBV27 to TRBJ1-2; TRBD1 might be the D (5 bases). Per germline, CDR1 MNHEY and CDR2 SMNVEV (reference sequence). The CDR3 is 18 residues long. Trimming stripped 2 bases from V and 4 bases from J, with 23 bases between. The CDR3 is CASSLSGVRTNPPYGYTF. The CDR3 DNA is TGTGCCAGCAGTTTAAGTGGAGTTCGGACAAACCCTCCCTATGGCTACACCTTC.

The rearrangement joins TRBV6-5 to TRBJ1-2; D gene unclear. This CDR3 region has 12 residues. From germline, CDR1 is MNHEY and CDR2 SVGAGI. The V end lost 5 bases, the J end lost 7 bases, and 11 bases lay between the germline ends. The CDR3 spells CASSPASGGYTF. CDR3 nucleotides: TGTGCCAGCAGTCCCGCATCAGGTGGCTACACCTTC.

The chain links TRBV4-1 to TRBJ2-7, with TRBD2 matching over 13 bases. Germline loops: CDR1 MGHRA, CDR2 YSYEKL. The CDR3 runs 20 residues. The V gene end was trimmed by 4 bases and the J gene end by 4 bases; junction bases not matched to a gene: 19. This CDR3 reads CASSLGGLAGVLGGFYEQYF. CDR3 DNA sequence: TGCGCCAGCAGCCTAGGTGGACTAGCGGGAGTATTGGGGGGGTTTTACGAGCAGTACTTC.

This rearrangement joins TRBV6-5 to TRBJ1-5; a possible D gene is TRBD1 (6 bases). Trimming stripped 6 bases from V and 3 bases from J, with 9 bases between. The CDR3 runs to 13 residues. Germline V gene lookup returns CDR1 MNHEY and CDR2 SVGAGI. The CDR3 sequence: CASRGHFNQPQHF. Here the CDR3 DNA reads TGTGCCAGCAGGGGACATTTCAATCAGCCCCAGCATTTT.

The chain uses TRBV6-5 and TRBJ1-2, with D perhaps TRBD1 (5 bases). V lost 4 bases to trimming and J lost 4 bases, with 10 bases between them. CDR1 MNHEY and CDR2 SVGAGI come from the germline V gene. The CDR3 spans 13 residues. For the CDR3, the DNA is TGTGCCAGCAGTTTCGGGGGGGGCTATGGCTACACCTTC. Encoded protein: CASSFGGGYGYTF.

V and J are TRBV4-3 and TRBJ2-1, with D possibly TRBD1 on 6 matching bases. Trimming took 5 bases from V and 7 from J, leaving 18 bases between them. The germline V gene has CDR1 LGHNA and CDR2 YSLEER. This CDR3 region has 15 residues. CDR3 DNA sequence: TGCGCCAGCAGCGTCGGGGTAGGGGGAAGAAATGAGCAGTTCTTC. Amino acid sequence: CASSVGVGGRNEQFF.

This clone is a singleton in its sample. This chain connects TRBV7-6 to TRBJ2-3, with D uncertain. The V end was cut by 5 bases, the J end by 2 bases, with 8 bases between. Germline V gene sequence: CDR1 SGHVS, CDR2 FNYEAQ. This CDR3 comprises 13 residues. Here the CDR3 reads CASSRGNTDTQYF. The CDR3 region has the DNA TGTGCCAGCAGCCGAGGCAACACAGATACGCAGTATTTT.

The chain is built from TRBV7-9 and TRBJ2-7; D is unclear. The germline CDR1 and CDR2 sequences are SEHNR and FQNEAQ (reference sequence). CDR3 length equals 12 residues. Trimming pared 2 bases from V and 2 bases from J, leaving 4 bases between. This CDR3 reads CASSLSTYEQYF. The CDR3 DNA reads as TGTGCCAGCAGCTTATCTACCTACGAGCAGTACTTC.

The genes are TRBV5-1 and TRBJ1-2; perhaps TRBD1 as D (6 bases). CDR1 and CDR2 (germline): SGHRS, YFSETQ. Deletions cut 2 bases from V and 8 bases from J, with 19 bases between. The CDR3 loop spans 15 amino acids. The CDR3 region has the DNA TGCGCCAGCAGCTTCGAAAACCCAGGGGTGTACGGCTACACCTTC. This sequence encodes CASSFENPGVYGYTF.

This clone has just one count. This chain links TRBV5-5 with TRBJ1-5; D gene unclear. Between the trimmed V and J ends, which lost 4 bases and 0 bases, there was a span of 8 bases. Germline assignment: CDR1 SGHKS and CDR2 YYEKEE (reference sequence). The CDR3 extends over 14 amino acids. In DNA, the CDR3 is TGTGCCAGCAGCCTGGCGGTTAGCAATCAGCCCCAGCATTTT. This translates into CASSLAVSNQPQHF.

The CDR3 reads CASSQDSYTQYF. The CDR3 bases are TGTGCCAGCAGCCAAGATTCCTATACGCAGTATTTT. This chain joins TRBV14 and TRBJ2-3; D gene unclear. The CDR3 runs 12 residues. Germline CDR1 is SGHDN and CDR2 is FVKESK. V was cut by 0 bases and J by 7 bases, with 5 bases left in between. Full variable domain (outside the CDR3, taken from reference TRBV14 and TRBJ2-3): EAGVTQFPSHSVIEKGQTVTLRCDPISGHDNLYWYRRVMGKEIKFLLHFVKESKQDESGMPNNRFLAERTGGTYSTLKVQPAELEDSGVYFCASSQDSYTQYFGPGTRLTVL.

The rearrangement links TRBV18 to TRBJ1-4; tentatively, D is TRBD1 (6 bases). The V end lost 6 bases, the J end lost 7 bases, and 18 bases lay between the germline ends. CDR1 and CDR2 from the germline V gene are KGHSH and LQKENI. The CDR3 runs 15 residues. The CDR3 sequence: CASSPEGGIVEKLFF. The CDR3 DNA follows: TGTGCCAGCTCCCCAGAAGGGGGAATAGTTGAAAAACTGTTTTTT.

The chain is built from TRBV14 and TRBJ2-1, with 12 bases that match TRBD2. Germline trimming cut 1 base from V and 8 bases from J; bases unmatched to any gene: 9. Germline CDR1 and CDR2: SGHDN and FVKESK. The CDR3 has 17 amino acids. The CDR3 spells CASSQGTSGGPAYEQFF. The CDR3 nucleotides read TGTGCCAGCAGCCAAGGAACTAGCGGGGGGCCCGCGTATGAGCAGTTCTTC.

J is TRBJ2-7 and V is TRBV4-2, with D perhaps TRBD1 (5 bases). V lost 4 bases and J 1 base, leaving 8 bases between the germline ends. Germline CDR1 is LGHNA and CDR2 is YNFKEQ. This CDR3 region has 13 residues. In DNA form, the CDR3 reads TGTGCCAGCAGCCTCGACAGTTCCTACGAGCAGTACTTC. Translating it yields CASSLDSSYEQYF.